This TCR beta chain came from a study of T cell responses to AZD1222 COVID-19 vaccine. Overall study results and limits: Clonal diversity may have been underestimated, and the donors were mostly white British, with more females than males.

With respect to this clone: Its antigen is undetermined.

Profiling relied on immunoSEQ multiplex PCR, and the TCRdb table lists in-frame clones only, not all of them. The sample carries some 150,000 clones, approximately 90% recorded once. The ends were cut back, 5 bases at V and 2 bases at J, with 17 bases in the middle. The germline V gene encodes CDR1 LNHDA and CDR2 SQIVND (reference sequence). The CDR3 covers 16 residues. The genes are TRBV19 and TRBJ2-3; weak D call: TRBD2 (6 bases). The sequences come from peripheral blood, collected after recovery from COVID-19. The receptor comes from an adult who had recovered from COVID-19. In nucleotides, the CDR3 is TGTGCCAGTAGTGGACAACGGGACTCGAACACAGATACGCAGTATTTT. Residues: CASSGQRDSNTDTQYF.